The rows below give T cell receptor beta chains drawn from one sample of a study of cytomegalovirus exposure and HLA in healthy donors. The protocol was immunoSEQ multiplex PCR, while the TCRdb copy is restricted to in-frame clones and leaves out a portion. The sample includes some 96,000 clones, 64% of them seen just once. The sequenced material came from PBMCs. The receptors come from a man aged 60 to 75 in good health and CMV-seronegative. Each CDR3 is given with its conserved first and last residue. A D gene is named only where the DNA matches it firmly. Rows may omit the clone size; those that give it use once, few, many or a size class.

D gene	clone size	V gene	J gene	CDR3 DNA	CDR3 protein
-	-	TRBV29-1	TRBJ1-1	TGCAGCGTTTTCCTCCAGGTTTACGACACTGAAGCTTTCTTT	CSVFLQVYDTEAFF
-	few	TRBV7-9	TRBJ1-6	TGTGCCAGCAGCTGGGGAGCACCCCTCCACTTT	CASSWGAPLHF
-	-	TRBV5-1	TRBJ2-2	TGCGCCAGCAGCCCGGGACTTCTCGGGGAGCTGTTTTTT	CASSPGLLGELFF
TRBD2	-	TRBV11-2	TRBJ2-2	TGTGCCAGCAGCCGTAGCGGGTTTAACACCGGGGAGCTGTTTTTT	CASSRSGFNTGELFF
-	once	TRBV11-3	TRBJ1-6	TGTGCCAGCAGCTTAGGCGGAAATTCACCCCTCCACTTT	CASSLGGNSPLHF
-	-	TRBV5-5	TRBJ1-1	TGTGCCAGCAGCCCGAAGGGGGAGAGAACTGAAGCTTTCTTT	CASSPKGERTEAFF
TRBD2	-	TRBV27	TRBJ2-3	TGTGCCAGCAGTTTCCCGTCTAGCGGGGGGGCCGATACGCAGTATTTT	CASSFPSSGGADTQYF
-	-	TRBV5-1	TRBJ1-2	TGCGCCAGCAGCGGACTACAGGCGGACGGCTACACCTTC	CASSGLQADGYTF
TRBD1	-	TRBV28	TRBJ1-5	TGTGCCAGCTTAAAGGACAGGGGAGGAGGTCAGCCCCAGCATTTT	CASLKDRGGGQPQHF
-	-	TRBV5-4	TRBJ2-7	TGTGCCAGCAGCTCCCCGGGACACAAAGGCTCCTACGAGCAGTACTTC	CASSSPGHKGSYEQYF
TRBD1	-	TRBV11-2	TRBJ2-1	TGTGCCAGCAGCTTAGTGGGATTACAGGGGACCTACAATGAGCAGTTCTTC	CASSLVGLQGTYNEQFF
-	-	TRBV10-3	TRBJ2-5	TGTGCCATCAGTGAAGAGCAAGAGACCCAGTACTTC	CAISEEQETQYF
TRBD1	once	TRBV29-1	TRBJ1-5	TGCAGCGTGGGGGACAGGAAGCAGCCCCAGCATTTT	CSVGDRKQPQHF
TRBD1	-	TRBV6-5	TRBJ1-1	TGTGCCAGCAGTTTCAGGGGGGAAGCTTTCTTT	CASSFRGEAFF
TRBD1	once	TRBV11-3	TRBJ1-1	TGTGCCAGCAGCCCCTTGGACAGGGGGAACACTGAAGCTTTCTTT	CASSPLDRGNTEAFF
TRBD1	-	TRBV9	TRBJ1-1	TGTGCCAGCAGCCCGAGAGGAATATCCGGGACAGGGAACACTGAAGCTTTCTTT	CASSPRGISGTGNTEAFF
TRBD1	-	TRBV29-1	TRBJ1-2	TGCAGCGTCGGGACAGCCTTCAGTGATGGCTACACCTTC	CSVGTAFSDGYTF
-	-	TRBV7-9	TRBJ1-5	TGTGCCAGCAGCCTCGAAGGGGGTCGGCAGCCCCAGCATTTT	CASSLEGGRQPQHF
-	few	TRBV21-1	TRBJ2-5	TGTGCCAGCAGCAAAGGCAGCCCACGAGGCGAGACCCAGTACTTC	CASSKGSPRGETQYF
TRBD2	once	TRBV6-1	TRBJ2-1	TGTGCCAGCAGTGAAAGACTAGCGGGGGCCCCTTTCGATGAGCAGTTCTTC	CASSERLAGAPFDEQFF
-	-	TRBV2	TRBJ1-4	TGTGCCAGCAGTGAAATTGGAGGGTTTAATGAAAAACTGTTTTTT	CASSEIGGFNEKLFF
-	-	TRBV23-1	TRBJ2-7	TGCGCCAGCAGTCGCCGGGGATCCTACGAGCAGTACTTC	CASSRRGSYEQYF
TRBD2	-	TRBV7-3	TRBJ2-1	TGTGCCAGCAGCCATAGCGGGAGCTCCTACAATGAGCAGTTCTTC	CASSHSGSSYNEQFF
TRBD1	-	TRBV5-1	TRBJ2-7	TGCGCCAGCAGCTTTTTACCGGGACAGGTAACCTACGAGCAGTACTTC	CASSFLPGQVTYEQYF
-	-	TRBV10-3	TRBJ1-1	TGTGCCAGCAGTGATAACAGACTAAACACTGAAGCTTTCTTT	CASSDNRLNTEAFF